The 19 T cell receptor beta chains given below trace back to one sample, sequenced in a study of response to subunit inactivated influenza vaccine. TCRdb re-analysed the RT-PCR reads in MiXCR, keeping a single row per CDR3 protein. The sample shows 150,000 to 200,000 distinct CDR3 sequences, 10% to 15% of them seen only once. The same sample was also used in a study of T cells expressing NK-cell markers. That investigation notes: UMI-tagged 5'RACE template switching yielded the TCR beta cDNA.

The source was CD8+ T cells sorted from PBMCs, collected 12 days after vaccination. Receptors originate from a man aged 45 to 65 who received an inactivated influenza vaccine.

In DNA, the CDR3 is TGTGCCAGCAGTTTAATTGGGACACTGAACACCGGGGAGCTGTTTTTT. Translation gives CASSLIGTLNTGELFF. This rearrangement joins TRBV28 to TRBJ2-2; D perhaps matches TRBD1 (6 bases). V was pared by 2 bases and J by 1 base, with 11 bases between. Germline V CDR1 and CDR2: MDHEN, SYDVKM. The CDR3 runs to 16 residues.

By proportion, this clonotype is medium-sized. A much larger clone sits a single nucleotide away, making a read error possible. The chain has TRBV12-3 or TRBV12-4 and TRBJ2-1, with 8 bases aligning to TRBD2. The CDR3 length is 19 residues. Here the CDR3 DNA reads TGTACCAGCAGTTTCGGGCCTGTCGGCGGGAGGATACCCTACAATGAGCAGTTCTTC. Amino acid sequence: CTSSFGPVGGRIPYNEQFF.

CDR3 sequence reads: CASSSSGGSTDTQYF. The CDR3 nucleotides are TGTGCCAGCAGTTCCTCAGGGGGGAGCACAGATACGCAGTATTTT. The chain is built from TRBV27 and TRBJ2-3, with TRBD1 as a possible D gene (7 bases). This CDR3 has 15 residues. Trimming cost V 4 bases and J 0 bases, with 11 bases left between them. Per germline, CDR1 MNHEY and CDR2 SMNVEV (reference sequence).

The CDR3 sequence: CASSYEVTSGRGGSYNEQFF. DNA of the CDR3: TGTGCCAGCAGTTACGAAGTGACTAGCGGGAGAGGGGGCTCCTACAATGAGCAGTTCTTC. The V gene is TRBV6-2 or TRBV6-3, the J gene TRBJ2-1; 12 bases match TRBD2. Per germline, CDR1 MNHEY and CDR2 SVGEGT. This CDR3 is built from 20 residues. With V trimmed by 2 bases and J by 0 bases, 11 bases remained unmatched.

This clonotype has just one count. Germline and junction disagree at one end, which may indicate a read error. The gene calls are TRBV27 and TRBJ1-6; D possibly corresponds to TRBD1 (5 bases). Germline V gene sequence: CDR1 MNHEY, CDR2 SMNVEV (reference sequence). CDR3 length: 14 residues. CDR3 sequence: CANSLGQGGSPLHF. In nucleotides, the CDR3 is TGTGCCAACAGTTTGGGGCAGGGCGGTTCACCCCTCCACTTT.

This chain joins TRBV4-3 and TRBJ2-6, with no clear D. Germline CDR1 reads LGHNA; CDR2 reads YSLEER. There are 16 residues in the CDR3. V was cut by 1 base and J by 4 bases, with 11 bases left in between. Here the CDR3 reads CASSQATARGANVLTF. CDR3 DNA sequence: TGCGCCAGCAGCCAAGCAACGGCCCGGGGGGCCAACGTCCTGACTTTC.

This clonotype has ten or more counts. The J gene is TRBJ2-1, the V gene TRBV25-1; unclear D gene. The CDR3 is 12 amino acids. Germline values: CDR1 MGHDK, CDR2 SYGVNS. Deletions cut 4 bases from V and 8 bases from J, with 9 bases between. The CDR3 here is CASSASPHEQFF. The DNA for the CDR3 is TGTGCCAGCAGTGCTAGTCCCCATGAGCAGTTCTTC.

The chain combines TRBV30 with TRBJ1-5; D unclear. CDR3 length: 13 amino acids. V lost 0 bases and J lost 2, with 5 bases in between. In germline, CDR1 is GTSNPN, CDR2 SVGIG (reference sequence). The CDR3 region has the DNA TGTGCCTGGAGTGTACCCGGCAATCAGCCCCAGCATTTT. This encodes CAWSVPGNQPQHF. The full variable domain, in which reference TRBV30 and TRBJ1-5 provide the parts outside the CDR3, is SQTIHQWPATLVQPVGSPLSLECTVEGTSNPNLYWYRQAAGRGLQLLFYSVGIGQISSEVPQNLSASRPQDRQFILSSKKLLLSDSGFYLCAWSVPGNQPQHFGDGTRLSIL.

The table lists this clonotype with many counts. The V call is TRBV6-1, the J call TRBJ2-3; 8 bases are a match to TRBD2. This CDR3 spans 14 amino acids. V lost 7 bases to trimming and J lost 6 bases; unmatched junction nucleotides: 9. CDR1 and CDR2 from the germline V gene are MNHNS and SASEGT. CDR3 residues: CASTEWGLEDTQYF. Written as DNA, the CDR3 is TGTGCCAGCACAGAATGGGGACTAGAGGATACGCAGTATTTT.

This clonotype was recorded at least ten times. This chain connects TRBV6-4 to TRBJ2-3; D is uncertain. The CDR3 runs to 14 residues. Germline V CDR1 and CDR2: MRHNA, SNTAGT. The V end was cut by 0 bases, the J end by 11 bases, with 15 bases between. In nucleotides, the CDR3 is TGTGCCAGCAGTGACTCCGATGGGTTCCAAGGGCAGTATTTT. Protein sequence: CASSDSDGFQGQYF.

This chain links TRBV29-1 with TRBJ2-5; no clear D. The CDR3 covers 13 residues. CDR1 is SQVTM, CDR2 ANQGSEA, per germline. Trimming stripped 6 bases from V and 5 bases from J, with 16 bases between. Here the CDR3 DNA reads TGCAGCGTGGCAAGGTCCCCCCCGGAGACCCAGTACTTC. Translated, it gives CSVARSPPETQYF. The full variable domain, completed using reference TRBV29-1 and TRBJ2-5, is SAVISQKPSRDICQRGTSLTIQCQVDSQVTMMFWYRQQPGQSLTLIATANQGSEATYESGFVIDKFPISRPNLTFSTLTVSNMSPEDSSIYLCSVARSPPETQYFGPGTRLLVL.

This clonotype was recorded a few times. The chain combines TRBV2 with TRBJ2-5, with TRBD2 matching 9 bases. Germline V gene data show CDR1 as SNHLY and CDR2 as FYNNEI. CDR3 length: 13 residues. V lost 8 bases and J lost 4; bases outside the gene matches: 5. The CDR3 is CASLRGGGETQYF. The CDR3 DNA is TGTGCCAGCCTGCGGGGGGGCGGAGAGACCCAGTACTTC. The entire variable domain, with the rest obtained from reference TRBV2 and TRBJ2-5, is as follows: EPEVTQTPSHQVTQMGQEVILRCVPISNHLYFYWYRQILGQKVEFLVSFYNNEISEKSEIFDDQFSVERPDGSNFTLKIRSTKLEDSAMYFCASLRGGGETQYFGPGTRLLVL.

The CDR3 is CASSFATSGIADTQYF. CDR3 nucleotides: TGTGCCAGCAGTTTTGCGACTAGCGGGATTGCAGATACGCAGTATTTT. This rearrangement joins TRBV27 to TRBJ2-3, with 11 positions matching TRBD2. Germline trimming cut 3 bases from V and 4 bases from J; bases unmatched to any gene: 6. Germline V gene lookup returns CDR1 MNHEY and CDR2 SMNVEV (reference sequence). This CDR3 contains 16 residues.

The CDR3 loop is CAISELFSRTGDNEQFF. In DNA form, the CDR3 reads TGTGCCATCAGTGAACTCTTCTCGAGGACAGGCGACAATGAGCAGTTCTTC. The V call is TRBV10-3, the J call TRBJ2-1; 7 nucleotides match TRBD1. Germline V gene sequence: CDR1 ENHRY, CDR2 SYGVKD. This CDR3 is 17 amino acids long. Unmatched junction bases numbered 13, after V lost 3 bases and J lost 5 bases.

The chain recombines TRBV9 with TRBJ2-7, with unresolved D. Germline assignment: CDR1 SGDLS and CDR2 YYNGEE. The V end lost 5 bases, the J end lost 6 bases, and 9 bases lay between the germline ends. There are 11 residues in the CDR3. CDR3 amino acids: CASRYIREQYF. In nucleotides, the CDR3 is TGTGCCAGCAGATATATACGCGAGCAGTACTTC.

The chain employs TRBV2 and TRBJ2-2; 11 bases agree with TRBD2. The CDR3 is 19 amino acids. CDR1 and CDR2 (germline): SNHLY, FYNNEI. CDR3 bases: TGTACCATCTGTTTATTTTTACTAGCGGGGGTAGCGAACACCGGGGAGCTGTTTTTT. Translated, it gives CTICLFLLAGVANTGELFF.

The chain is built from TRBV28 and TRBJ2-3; tentative D call: TRBD2 (5 bases). V dropped 4 bases and J dropped 12 bases, with 17 bases sitting between them. The germline V gene has CDR1 MDHEN and CDR2 SYDVKM. The CDR3 sequence is 13 residues long. The chain's CDR3 is CASSSNDYVEQYF. In DNA, the CDR3 is TGTGCCAGCAGTTCGAATGACTACGTGGAACAGTATTTT.

This clonotype showed up just a few times. The chain joins TRBV2 to TRBJ2-1; D is possibly TRBD2 (7 bases). This CDR3 has 16 amino acids. The ends were cut back, 6 bases at V and 11 bases at J, with 26 bases in the middle. Looked up from germline, CDR1 is SNHLY and CDR2 is FYNNEI. The CDR3 protein is CASRIYPPLRGAKQFF. Here the CDR3 DNA reads TGTGCCAGCAGAATTTACCCCCCTTTACGGGGGGCGAAGCAGTTCTTC.

This clonotype was seen many times. The V gene is TRBV6-2 or TRBV6-3, the J gene TRBJ1-4, with 11 bases aligning to TRBD1. The CDR3 extends over 15 amino acids. CDR1 is MNHEY, CDR2 SVGEGT, per germline. Trimming cost V 3 bases and J 6 bases; bases outside gene matches: 3. Here the CDR3 reads CASSYPGQGDEKLFF. The CDR3 bases are TGTGCCAGCAGTTATCCGGGACAGGGGGATGAAAAACTGTTTTTT.